These T cell receptor beta chains were read from a single sample in a study of identical twins. MiXCR, applied by TCRdb to the 5' RACE reads, yields one record per CDR3 protein. This sample has under 800,000 distinct CDR3 sequences, with around 20% found just once. The same specimen was also included in a second study, on T cells expressing NK-cell markers.

What was sequenced was PBMCs. All receptors come from a woman between 18 and 29 years old in good health. The CDR3 runs from the conserved cysteine through the conserved F or W. Each record gives: V gene, D gene, J gene, clone size, CDR3 length, CDR3 DNA, CDR3 protein. D genes are given only for firm matches. Some rows have no size entry. The others give once, few or many, or a class for an expanded clone.

v_gene: TRBV6-2/TRBV6-3; d_gene: .; j_gene: TRBJ2-4; abundance: .; len: 14; CDR3nt: TGTGCCAGCAGACCAGGGGGGTCCAAAAACATTCAGTACTTC; CDR3aa: CASRPGGSKNIQYF
v_gene: TRBV6-5; d_gene: TRBD1; j_gene: TRBJ2-3; abundance: .; len: 16; CDR3nt: TGTGCCAGCAGTTTCCAGGGGGCGAGAAGCACAGATACGCAGTATTTT; CDR3aa: CASSFQGARSTDTQYF
v_gene: TRBV2; d_gene: TRBD2; j_gene: TRBJ2-3; abundance: .; len: 20; CDR3nt: TGTGCCAGCAGTGCCGAAGATCTTAGCGGGCGGTCTGGGGACACAGATACGCAGTATTTT; CDR3aa: CASSAEDLSGRSGDTDTQYF
v_gene: TRBV12-3/TRBV12-4; d_gene: TRBD2; j_gene: TRBJ2-3; abundance: few; len: 15; CDR3nt: TGTGCCAGCAGAGCTATAGCGGGGTCGGGAGATACGCAGTATTTT; CDR3aa: CASRAIAGSGDTQYF
v_gene: TRBV20-1; d_gene: TRBD2; j_gene: TRBJ2-3; abundance: few; len: 14; CDR3nt: TGCAGTGCTAGGGAGCGGGGAATCACAAATACGCAGTATTTT; CDR3aa: CSARERGITNTQYF
v_gene: TRBV7-9; d_gene: .; j_gene: TRBJ2-7; abundance: .; len: 13; CDR3nt: TGTGCCAGCAGCTTAGGAGGTAGCGCCGAGCAGTACTTC; CDR3aa: CASSLGGSAEQYF
v_gene: TRBV11-2; d_gene: .; j_gene: TRBJ1-2; abundance: .; len: 14; CDR3nt: TGTGCCAGCAGCTCTCCTCAAGGCCCCTATGGCTACACCTTC; CDR3aa: CASSSPQGPYGYTF
v_gene: TRBV20-1; d_gene: TRBD2; j_gene: TRBJ2-2; abundance: .; len: 16; CDR3nt: TGCAGTGCTCCCACCTTTAGCGGGAGGCGGACCGGGGAGCTGTTTTTT; CDR3aa: CSAPTFSGRRTGELFF
v_gene: TRBV7-2; d_gene: .; j_gene: TRBJ2-7; abundance: .; len: 12; CDR3nt: TGTGCCAGCAGCTTAGGGGGTCTACTAGGGTACTTC; CDR3aa: CASSLGGLLGYF
v_gene: TRBV28; d_gene: TRBD2; j_gene: TRBJ2-5; abundance: .; len: 17; CDR3nt: TGTGCCAGCAGTTTTCCTTTTAGCCGGGAGGGCCAAGAGACCCAGTACTTC; CDR3aa: CASSFPFSREGQETQYF
v_gene: TRBV7-9; d_gene: .; j_gene: TRBJ2-1; abundance: .; len: 17; CDR3nt: TGTGCCAGCAGCCCCCGACGAGGGGGGGAGATTTACAATGAGCAGTTCTTC; CDR3aa: CASSPRRGGEIYNEQFF
v_gene: TRBV10-3; d_gene: .; j_gene: TRBJ1-2; abundance: .; len: 18; CDR3nt: TGTGCCTCCTCGATCACCAGCTCAGAGGAATACTTTGGGTATGGCTACACCTTC; CDR3aa: CASSITSSEEYFGYGYTF
v_gene: TRBV27; d_gene: .; j_gene: TRBJ2-7; abundance: many; len: 15; CDR3nt: TGTGCCAGCAGTTTATACAGCGGTAGCTCCTACGAGCAGTACTTC; CDR3aa: CASSLYSGSSYEQYF
v_gene: TRBV7-9; d_gene: TRBD2; j_gene: TRBJ2-1; abundance: many; len: 13; CDR3nt: TGTGCCAGCAGTTTAGCGGGAGGGAATGAGCAGTTCTTC; CDR3aa: CASSLAGGNEQFF
v_gene: TRBV18; d_gene: TRBD1; j_gene: TRBJ2-7; abundance: .; len: 15; CDR3nt: TGTGCCAGCTCACCAACCGACAGGGCTAAACACGAGCAGTACTTC; CDR3aa: CASSPTDRAKHEQYF
v_gene: TRBV5-1; d_gene: TRBD2; j_gene: TRBJ2-3; abundance: few; len: 16; CDR3nt: TGCGCCAGCAGCTACGCGACTAGCGGGGGGGAACACACGCAGTATTTT; CDR3aa: CASSYATSGGEHTQYF
v_gene: TRBV29-1; d_gene: .; j_gene: TRBJ2-7; abundance: .; len: 11; CDR3nt: TGCAGCGTTGTCGTGCTCAACGAGCAGTACTTC; CDR3aa: CSVVVLNEQYF
v_gene: TRBV19; d_gene: TRBD1; j_gene: TRBJ1-2; abundance: .; len: 13; CDR3nt: TGTGCCAGTGAAACAGGGGGCAACTATGGCTACACCTTC; CDR3aa: CASETGGNYGYTF
v_gene: TRBV6-1; d_gene: TRBD1; j_gene: TRBJ2-7; abundance: .; len: 13; CDR3nt: TGTGCCAGCCATATAAACAGGGGCTACGAGCAGTACTTC; CDR3aa: CASHINRGYEQYF
v_gene: TRBV5-6; d_gene: .; j_gene: TRBJ2-7; abundance: .; len: 15; CDR3nt: TGTGCCAGCAGCTCCCGTCCCTTGTACTCCTACGAGCAGTACTTC; CDR3aa: CASSSRPLYSYEQYF
v_gene: TRBV15; d_gene: TRBD1; j_gene: TRBJ2-2; abundance: few; len: 15; CDR3nt: TGTGCCACCAGCAACCGGGACAGGGTCAACGGGGAGCTGTTTTTT; CDR3aa: CATSNRDRVNGELFF
v_gene: TRBV7-2; d_gene: .; j_gene: TRBJ1-1; abundance: many; len: 13; CDR3nt: TGTGCCAGCGGCCCAGGGAGGGACACTGAAGCTTTCTTT; CDR3aa: CASGPGRDTEAFF
v_gene: TRBV20-1; d_gene: .; j_gene: TRBJ1-1; abundance: .; len: 12; CDR3nt: TGCAGTGCTCAAGACCCGAACACTGAAGCTTTCTTT; CDR3aa: CSAQDPNTEAFF
v_gene: TRBV20-1; d_gene: TRBD2; j_gene: TRBJ2-1; abundance: .; len: 14; CDR3nt: TGCAGTGCTCGCCCTCTGGGGGCGGGAGGTGAGCAGTTCTTC; CDR3aa: CSARPLGAGGEQFF
v_gene: TRBV10-3; d_gene: .; j_gene: TRBJ1-1; abundance: .; len: 13; CDR3nt: TGTGCCATCATGGCCAGTTCGAACACTGAAGCTTTCTTT; CDR3aa: CAIMASSNTEAFF
v_gene: TRBV12-3/TRBV12-4; d_gene: .; j_gene: TRBJ2-3; abundance: few; len: 15; CDR3nt: TGTGCCAGCAGTTTATCCCCTCTATACGGGGATACGCAGTATTTT; CDR3aa: CASSLSPLYGDTQYF
v_gene: TRBV5-5; d_gene: .; j_gene: TRBJ2-1; abundance: few; len: 16; CDR3nt: TGTGCCAGCAGCTTACCCCCCGCGCGCGGAGGGGCCGAGACGTTCTTC; CDR3aa: CASSLPPARGGAETFF
v_gene: TRBV7-3; d_gene: .; j_gene: TRBJ1-4; abundance: many; len: 15; CDR3nt: TGTGCCAGCAGCCCTGGGGTGGGGGGCGATGAAAAACTGTTTTTT; CDR3aa: CASSPGVGGDEKLFF
v_gene: TRBV20-1; d_gene: TRBD2; j_gene: TRBJ2-3; abundance: few; len: 17; CDR3nt: TGCAGTGCTCGGACCTCTCCTCAGCGGGGTGATAAAGATACGCAGTATTTT; CDR3aa: CSARTSPQRGDKDTQYF
v_gene: TRBV12-5; d_gene: TRBD1; j_gene: TRBJ2-7; abundance: .; len: 14; CDR3nt: TGTGCTAGTGGTTCGGGACAGGGGTTAAACGAGCAGTACTTC; CDR3aa: CASGSGQGLNEQYF
v_gene: TRBV10-3; d_gene: .; j_gene: TRBJ2-7; abundance: .; len: 14; CDR3nt: TGTGCCATCAGTCGGACAGAGAGCTCCTACGAGCAGTACTTC; CDR3aa: CAISRTESSYEQYF
v_gene: TRBV10-3; d_gene: TRBD2; j_gene: TRBJ2-2; abundance: many; len: 16; CDR3nt: TGTGCCATCAACCCTAGCGGGGGGCAGAACACCGGGGAGCTGTTTTTT; CDR3aa: CAINPSGGQNTGELFF
v_gene: TRBV5-1; d_gene: .; j_gene: TRBJ2-5; abundance: few; len: 17; CDR3nt: TGCGCCAGCAGCGCACTTCCGGGACGTGGGGCGTTTGAGACCCAGTACTTC; CDR3aa: CASSALPGRGAFETQYF
v_gene: TRBV14; d_gene: .; j_gene: TRBJ2-3; abundance: few; len: 14; CDR3nt: TGTGCCAGCAGCAAGTCACACCGCACAGATACGCAGTATTTT; CDR3aa: CASSKSHRTDTQYF
v_gene: TRBV7-7; d_gene: TRBD2; j_gene: TRBJ2-2; abundance: few; len: 14; CDR3nt: TGTGCCAGCAGCTCCAATCTCGGGAGGGGGGAGCTGTTTTTT; CDR3aa: CASSSNLGRGELFF
v_gene: TRBV7-8; d_gene: .; j_gene: TRBJ2-1; abundance: few; len: 16; CDR3nt: TGTGCCAGCAGCTTTGTAGCGGCGCAGATCGCTAATGAGCAGTTCTTC; CDR3aa: CASSFVAAQIANEQFF
v_gene: TRBV6-1; d_gene: .; j_gene: TRBJ1-2; abundance: .; len: 11; CDR3nt: TGTGCCAGCAGCGTCGTGAGTGGCTACACCTTC; CDR3aa: CASSVVSGYTF
v_gene: TRBV7-6; d_gene: TRBD1; j_gene: TRBJ2-1; abundance: .; len: 13; CDR3nt: TGTGCCAGCAGCTCTTGGGACAGCCCCGGGCAGTTCTTC; CDR3aa: CASSSWDSPGQFF
v_gene: TRBV12-3/TRBV12-4; d_gene: .; j_gene: TRBJ2-1; abundance: .; len: 11; CDR3nt: TGTGCCAGCACCCACGGGATTGAGCAGTTCTTC; CDR3aa: CASTHGIEQFF
v_gene: TRBV7-2; d_gene: TRBD1; j_gene: TRBJ1-1; abundance: few; len: 12; CDR3nt: TGTGCCAGCAGGGACAGGGAGGCCGGAGCTTTCTTT; CDR3aa: CASRDREAGAFF
v_gene: TRBV2; d_gene: TRBD1; j_gene: TRBJ2-3; abundance: .; len: 17; CDR3nt: TGTGCCAGCAGTCGGACACGGACAGGGGGTAGGACAGATACGCAGTATTTT; CDR3aa: CASSRTRTGGRTDTQYF
v_gene: TRBV5-1; d_gene: .; j_gene: TRBJ2-1; abundance: few; len: 15; CDR3nt: TGCGCCAGCAGCTCGGACCGGGACGGATACAATGAGCAGTTCTTC; CDR3aa: CASSSDRDGYNEQFF
v_gene: TRBV2; d_gene: TRBD2; j_gene: TRBJ2-7; abundance: few; len: 13; CDR3nt: TGTGCCAGCGATTACCTAGCGGGATACGAGCAGTACTTC; CDR3aa: CASDYLAGYEQYF
v_gene: TRBV11-3; d_gene: .; j_gene: TRBJ2-5; abundance: .; len: 15; CDR3nt: TGTGCCAGCAGCTTAGATTGGCAGAGGGCAGAGACCCAGTACTTC; CDR3aa: CASSLDWQRAETQYF
v_gene: TRBV3-1; d_gene: .; j_gene: TRBJ1-1; abundance: many; len: 14; CDR3nt: TGTGCCAGCAGCCAAGGCTTGGCGAACACTGAAGCTTTCTTT; CDR3aa: CASSQGLANTEAFF
v_gene: TRBV5-1; d_gene: .; j_gene: TRBJ1-1; abundance: few; len: 14; CDR3nt: TGCGCCAGCAGCTCCACTCTACAGTACACTGAAGCTTTCTTT; CDR3aa: CASSSTLQYTEAFF